This T cell receptor (beta chain) was captured by sequencing in a study of T cell responses to AZD1222 COVID-19 vaccine. Study details: The study pooled second doses at about 4 or about 12 weeks. Findings of the study overall: Among vaccine-associated CD4 TCRs, coverage spanned spike, with dominance at 160-218 and 743-854. Repertoire samples came only from after the peak T cell response. Targeting of unmutated variant regions was reportedly seen in nearly half of spike-specific TCRs.

Produced via immunoSEQ multiplex PCR; TCRdb's table is partial and in-frame only. The sample holds more than 110,000 clones, over 85% seen once. In the case of this clone: Its antigen is still unknown.

Germline lookup yields CDR1 MGHRA and CDR2 YSYEKL. The CDR3 has 13 amino acids. V lost 6 bases and J 1 base, leaving 9 bases between the germline ends. This sequence was found in an adult in good health. V gene TRBV4-1 combines with J gene TRBJ1-1, with D perhaps TRBD1 (5 bases). The material sequenced was peripheral blood, taken on day 0 of AZD1222 vaccination. In DNA, the CDR3 is TGCGCCAGCAGTCTCGACAGGAACACTGAAGCTTTCTTT. As protein: CASSLDRNTEAFF.